These T cell receptor beta chains were read from a single sample in a study of vaccination effects on CD4 cells after COVID-19. Sequencing used immunoSEQ multiplex PCR; TCRdb keeps in-frame clones, though not all of them. The table records around 81,000 clones, around four fifths of them present only once. The antigens these receptors bind are not known. The specimen comprised CD4+ T cells from PBMCs cultured with HCoV-OC43 spike peptides, sampled after COVID-19 vaccination. The receptors come from a human donor who received a COVID-19 vaccine. CDR3s include the opening cysteine and the closing phenylalanine or tryptophan. The D gene is left open where the match is weak. The listing skips clone size in some rows; elsewhere it reads once, few, many or a size class.

clone size: NA
V gene: TRBV6-5
CDR3 length: 14
J gene: TRBJ2-5
D gene: NA
CDR3 DNA: TGTGCCAGCACCATCCAGCTAGGAGTAGAGACCCAGTACTTC
CDR3 protein: CASTIQLGVETQYF

clone size: NA
V gene: TRBV4-1
CDR3 length: 18
J gene: TRBJ2-1
D gene: NA
CDR3 DNA: TGCGCCAGCAGCCCCCGCGCTCTGTCCGGGACGAATCACAATGAGCAGTTCTTC
CDR3 protein: CASSPRALSGTNHNEQFF

clone size: NA
V gene: TRBV18
CDR3 length: 15
J gene: TRBJ1-3
D gene: NA
CDR3 DNA: TGTGCCAGCTCACCACCCAACAGGGCTGGAAACACCATATATTTT
CDR3 protein: CASSPPNRAGNTIYF

clone size: few
V gene: TRBV19
CDR3 length: 16
J gene: TRBJ1-2
D gene: NA
CDR3 DNA: TGTGCCAGTTCCACCCCAGAGGGGCAGGGCCCGAGAGGCTACACCTTC
CDR3 protein: CASSTPEGQGPRGYTF

clone size: NA
V gene: TRBV5-1
CDR3 length: 15
J gene: TRBJ2-1
D gene: NA
CDR3 DNA: TGCGCCAGCAGCTTGGAGCAACCTCGGTACAATGAGCAGTTCTTC
CDR3 protein: CASSLEQPRYNEQFF

clone size: once
V gene: TRBV28
CDR3 length: 15
J gene: TRBJ1-2
D gene: NA
CDR3 DNA: TGTGCCAGCAGGCCTACAGGAGCGCAGGGCTATGGCTACACCTTC
CDR3 protein: CASRPTGAQGYGYTF

clone size: NA
V gene: TRBV2
CDR3 length: 17
J gene: TRBJ2-3
D gene: TRBD1
CDR3 DNA: TGTGCCAGCCGGGACAGGGGTGGTAGGGGTGGCACAGATACGCAGTATTTT
CDR3 protein: CASRDRGGRGGTDTQYF

clone size: NA
V gene: TRBV7-2
CDR3 length: 16
J gene: TRBJ2-1
D gene: NA
CDR3 DNA: TGTGCCAGCAGCTTAACAGCGGTCGGATCCTACAATGAGCAGTTCTTC
CDR3 protein: CASSLTAVGSYNEQFF

clone size: NA
V gene: TRBV6-5
CDR3 length: 15
J gene: TRBJ1-2
D gene: TRBD1
CDR3 DNA: TGTGCCAGCAGTAGAAGGGACAGGGGTGGTAATGGCTACACCTTC
CDR3 protein: CASSRRDRGGNGYTF

clone size: NA
V gene: TRBV11-2
CDR3 length: 16
J gene: TRBJ2-3
D gene: NA
CDR3 DNA: TGTGCCAGCAGCTTAGTGGAGGGATTTGGGACAGATACGCAGTATTTT
CDR3 protein: CASSLVEGFGTDTQYF

clone size: once
V gene: TRBV28
CDR3 length: 12
J gene: TRBJ1-2
D gene: NA
CDR3 DNA: TGTGCCAGCATGGCGGGGGGGTATGGCTACACCTTC
CDR3 protein: CASMAGGYGYTF

clone size: NA
V gene: TRBV13
CDR3 length: 16
J gene: TRBJ2-5
D gene: TRBD1
CDR3 DNA: TGTGCCAGCAGCTCATGGGGGACAGGGGAGATGGAGACCCAGTACTTC
CDR3 protein: CASSSWGTGEMETQYF

clone size: NA
V gene: TRBV5-1
CDR3 length: 13
J gene: TRBJ2-3
D gene: NA
CDR3 DNA: TGCGCCAGCAGCTGGACTAGCACAGATACGCAGTATTTT
CDR3 protein: CASSWTSTDTQYF

clone size: NA
V gene: TRBV14
CDR3 length: 14
J gene: TRBJ1-3
D gene: TRBD1
CDR3 DNA: TGTGCCAGCAGCCCGACAGGGGCAGGAAACACCATATATTTT
CDR3 protein: CASSPTGAGNTIYF

clone size: NA
V gene: TRBV15
CDR3 length: 13
J gene: TRBJ2-2
D gene: TRBD2
CDR3 DNA: TGTGCGTCCGGGGGGGGGAACACCGGGGAGCTGTTTTTT
CDR3 protein: CASGGGNTGELFF

clone size: NA
V gene: TRBV12-3/TRBV12-4
CDR3 length: 13
J gene: TRBJ1-2
D gene: TRBD1
CDR3 DNA: TGTGCCAGCAGAAAAACAGGGGTTTCTGGCTACACCTTC
CDR3 protein: CASRKTGVSGYTF

clone size: NA
V gene: TRBV5-1
CDR3 length: 16
J gene: TRBJ1-2
D gene: NA
CDR3 DNA: TGCGCCAGCAGCTTGTTCAGGTCAGGAACTAACTATGGCTACACCTTC
CDR3 protein: CASSLFRSGTNYGYTF

clone size: NA
V gene: TRBV7-2
CDR3 length: 13
J gene: TRBJ2-2
D gene: NA
CDR3 DNA: TGTGCCAGCAGCTTAGGGGGAACCGGGGAGCTGTTTTTT
CDR3 protein: CASSLGGTGELFF

clone size: NA
V gene: TRBV24-1
CDR3 length: 13
J gene: TRBJ1-2
D gene: TRBD1
CDR3 DNA: TGTGCCACCAGTGGAGACAGGGAGGATGGCTACACCTTC
CDR3 protein: CATSGDREDGYTF

clone size: NA
V gene: TRBV5-8
CDR3 length: 16
J gene: TRBJ2-3
D gene: NA
CDR3 DNA: TGTGCCAGCAGCCCATTTCCCAGGGACGGCACAGATACGCAGTATTTT
CDR3 protein: CASSPFPRDGTDTQYF

clone size: few
V gene: TRBV6-2/TRBV6-3
CDR3 length: 13
J gene: TRBJ1-2
D gene: TRBD1
CDR3 DNA: TGTGCCAGCAGTTACCAGGACAGGGGACGCTACACCTTC
CDR3 protein: CASSYQDRGRYTF

clone size: few
V gene: TRBV19
CDR3 length: 14
J gene: TRBJ2-3
D gene: NA
CDR3 DNA: TGTGCCAGTAGTAGAAACAGGGTCACAGATACGCAGTATTTT
CDR3 protein: CASSRNRVTDTQYF

clone size: NA
V gene: TRBV15
CDR3 length: 18
J gene: TRBJ1-2
D gene: TRBD1
CDR3 DNA: TGTGCCACCAGCAGAGGGTCGATTGGGGACAGGGGTTTCGGCGGCTACACCTTC
CDR3 protein: CATSRGSIGDRGFGGYTF

clone size: NA
V gene: TRBV9
CDR3 length: 13
J gene: TRBJ2-5
D gene: NA
CDR3 DNA: TGTGCCAGCAGCGTATCCGGGGCAGAGACCCAGTACTTC
CDR3 protein: CASSVSGAETQYF

clone size: NA
V gene: TRBV29-1
CDR3 length: 12
J gene: TRBJ2-5
D gene: TRBD1
CDR3 DNA: TGCAGCATATACAGGGGGCCAGAGACCCAGTACTTC
CDR3 protein: CSIYRGPETQYF

clone size: NA
V gene: TRBV29-1
CDR3 length: 12
J gene: TRBJ2-1
D gene: NA
CDR3 DNA: TGCAGCGTTGACCGACAGTACAATGAGCAGTTCTTC
CDR3 protein: CSVDRQYNEQFF

clone size: NA
V gene: TRBV6-5
CDR3 length: 13
J gene: TRBJ1-2
D gene: NA
CDR3 DNA: TGTGCCAGCAGCCTTACAGGGAACTATGGCTACACCTTC
CDR3 protein: CASSLTGNYGYTF

clone size: NA
V gene: TRBV3-1/TRBV3-2
CDR3 length: 18
J gene: TRBJ1-2
D gene: NA
CDR3 DNA: TGTGCCAGCAGCCCGCAGGTCGTTGACACTATAACGGGTCGGGGCTACACCTTC
CDR3 protein: CASSPQVVDTITGRGYTF

clone size: NA
V gene: TRBV2
CDR3 length: 14
J gene: TRBJ1-5
D gene: NA
CDR3 DNA: TGTGCCAGCAGTGTTCGGCCCACCAATCAGCCCCAGCATTTT
CDR3 protein: CASSVRPTNQPQHF

clone size: few
V gene: TRBV19
CDR3 length: 14
J gene: TRBJ2-2
D gene: TRBD1
CDR3 DNA: TGTGCCAGTAAGCCAGGGGGCACCACCGGGGAGCTGTTTTTT
CDR3 protein: CASKPGGTTGELFF

clone size: NA
V gene: TRBV3-1/TRBV3-2
CDR3 length: 15
J gene: TRBJ2-2
D gene: NA
CDR3 DNA: TGTGCCAGCAGCCAATGGGGACAGAACACCGGGGAGCTGTTTTTT
CDR3 protein: CASSQWGQNTGELFF

clone size: NA
V gene: TRBV6-5
CDR3 length: 14
J gene: TRBJ1-2
D gene: NA
CDR3 DNA: TGTGCCAGCACCCGCGGGAACCCCCACTATGGCTACACCTTC
CDR3 protein: CASTRGNPHYGYTF

clone size: NA
V gene: TRBV5-1
CDR3 length: 13
J gene: TRBJ2-3
D gene: NA
CDR3 DNA: TGCGCCAGCAGCTTGAGGGAAACAGATACGCAGTATTTT
CDR3 protein: CASSLRETDTQYF